Listed below are T cell receptor beta chains from one sample, sequenced in a study of T cells in Graves' hyperthyroidism and ophthalmopathy. TCRdb passed the multiplex PCR reads through MiXCR, listing each CDR3 protein once. The repertoire holds a few hundred thousand distinct CDR3 sequences, with roughly 50% as singletons. Specimen: peripheral blood or thyroid tissue (not recorded which). The receptors were sampled from an adult woman with Graves' disease, either hyperthyroidism or ophthalmopathy (not recorded which). The CDR3 runs from the conserved cysteine through the conserved F or W. D genes are given only for firm matches. Size tells how often a clone was seen (once, few, many) or the class of an expanded clone, and some rows leave it out.

clone_size: NA
j_call: TRBJ2-2
d_call: NA
v_call: TRBV10-3
cdr3_nt: TGTGCCAGCAGGAAGGGCGACACCGGGGAGCTGTTTTTT
cdr3_aa: CASRKGDTGELFF

clone_size: NA
j_call: TRBJ2-7
d_call: NA
v_call: TRBV7-2
cdr3_nt: TGTGCCAGCAGCCTTACTAGTGACTACGAGCAGTACTTC
cdr3_aa: CASSLTSDYEQYF

clone_size: many
j_call: TRBJ1-6
d_call: TRBD1
v_call: TRBV12-3/TRBV12-4
cdr3_nt: TGTGCCAGCAGTTTACAGGGGGCGACTTCACCCCTCCACTTT
cdr3_aa: CASSLQGATSPLHF

clone_size: NA
j_call: TRBJ2-3
d_call: NA
v_call: TRBV20-1
cdr3_nt: TGCAGTGCTAGACCTCCCGTCGGTAGCGGATTCACAGATACGCAGTATTTT
cdr3_aa: CSARPPVGSGFTDTQYF

clone_size: many
j_call: TRBJ2-5
d_call: NA
v_call: TRBV5-1
cdr3_nt: TGCGCCAGCAGCTTGGCCAGGGCTCAAGAGACCCAGTACTTC
cdr3_aa: CASSLARAQETQYF

clone_size: many
j_call: TRBJ1-1
d_call: NA
v_call: TRBV4-1
cdr3_nt: TGCGCCAGCGCGGCCCTGCATAGCCAAAAGGGGGTGGGGTTCTTT
cdr3_aa: CASAALHSQKGVGFF

clone_size: NA
j_call: TRBJ2-2
d_call: TRBD1
v_call: TRBV25-1
cdr3_nt: TGTGCCAGCAGTGCCGGGACAGGCGACGCCGGGGAGCTGTTTTTT
cdr3_aa: CASSAGTGDAGELFF

clone_size: NA
j_call: TRBJ2-5
d_call: NA
v_call: TRBV9
cdr3_nt: TGTGCCAGCAGCGCGGGACAGACCCAGTACTTC
cdr3_aa: CASSAGQTQYF

clone_size: NA
j_call: TRBJ2-7
d_call: TRBD1
v_call: TRBV5-1
cdr3_nt: TGCGCCAGCAGCTCCCCCGGGGCGGGGACAGGGGTCCAATACGAGCAGTACTTC
cdr3_aa: CASSSPGAGTGVQYEQYF

clone_size: many
j_call: TRBJ1-2
d_call: NA
v_call: TRBV2
cdr3_nt: TGTGCCAGCAGTGAGGCGCCATTCAGCACCTTC
cdr3_aa: CASSEAPFSTF

clone_size: NA
j_call: TRBJ1-5
d_call: NA
v_call: TRBV7-7
cdr3_nt: TGTGCTAGCAGCCCACTCCAGGGCAATCAGCCCCAGCATTTT
cdr3_aa: CASSPLQGNQPQHF

clone_size: many
j_call: TRBJ2-7
d_call: NA
v_call: TRBV5-1
cdr3_nt: TGTGCCAGCAGCTTAGAGGGCAGCTACGAGCAGTACTTC
cdr3_aa: CASSLEGSYEQYF

clone_size: many
j_call: TRBJ1-2
d_call: NA
v_call: TRBV5-1
cdr3_nt: TGCGCCAGCAGCTTAAATCAGGGGCTCTATGGCTACACCTTC
cdr3_aa: CASSLNQGLYGYTF

clone_size: NA
j_call: TRBJ2-5
d_call: NA
v_call: TRBV10-3
cdr3_nt: TGTGCCATCAGTGAATCTAATTCGCTGGAGACCCGGTACTTC
cdr3_aa: CAISESNSLETRYF

clone_size: many
j_call: TRBJ2-6
d_call: NA
v_call: TRBV11-3
cdr3_nt: TGTGCCAGCAGCTTAGAAGTCTCTGGGGCCAACGTCCTGACTTTC
cdr3_aa: CASSLEVSGANVLTF

clone_size: NA
j_call: TRBJ2-1
d_call: TRBD2
v_call: TRBV9
cdr3_nt: TGTGCCAGCAGCGCTAGCGGGAGCCCCTACAATGAGCAGTTCTTC
cdr3_aa: CASSASGSPYNEQFF

clone_size: NA
j_call: TRBJ1-5
d_call: NA
v_call: TRBV11-3
cdr3_nt: TGTGCCAGCAGCTTAATCAGGGACAATCAGCCCCAGCATTTT
cdr3_aa: CASSLIRDNQPQHF

clone_size: NA
j_call: TRBJ1-2
d_call: NA
v_call: TRBV11-2
cdr3_nt: TGTGCCAGCAGCTTAGAGCTAGTCCTCGGGTACACCTTC
cdr3_aa: CASSLELVLGYTF

clone_size: NA
j_call: TRBJ1-5
d_call: NA
v_call: TRBV5-1
cdr3_nt: TGCGCCACCCGACAGGACGGGGATCAGCCCCAGCATTTT
cdr3_aa: CATRQDGDQPQHF

clone_size: NA
j_call: TRBJ1-5
d_call: NA
v_call: TRBV7-9
cdr3_nt: TGTGCCAGCAGCCCTACAGGGAGACAGCCCCAGCATTTT
cdr3_aa: CASSPTGRQPQHF

clone_size: NA
j_call: TRBJ2-7
d_call: NA
v_call: TRBV5-1
cdr3_nt: TGCGCCAGCAGCATTGGGTCCCGAACGTACGAGCAGTACTTC
cdr3_aa: CASSIGSRTYEQYF

clone_size: many
j_call: TRBJ2-7
d_call: TRBD2
v_call: TRBV5-1
cdr3_nt: TGCGCCAGCAGCGTCTTAGCGGGAGCTTCCGCGGGTTACTACGAGCAGTACTTC
cdr3_aa: CASSVLAGASAGYYEQYF

clone_size: many
j_call: TRBJ1-5
d_call: TRBD1
v_call: TRBV15
cdr3_nt: TGTGCCACCAGCGTCGACAGGGGGCCTGGTCAGCCCCAGCATTTT
cdr3_aa: CATSVDRGPGQPQHF

clone_size: NA
j_call: TRBJ2-5
d_call: TRBD2
v_call: TRBV7-9
cdr3_nt: TGTGCCAGCAGCCTCCTCGGGGGGTCGATTCAAGAGACCCAGTACTTC
cdr3_aa: CASSLLGGSIQETQYF

clone_size: NA
j_call: TRBJ1-5
d_call: TRBD1
v_call: TRBV9
cdr3_nt: TGTGCCAGCAGCGACGGGACAGGGGGTAGGCAGCCCCAGCATTTT
cdr3_aa: CASSDGTGGRQPQHF

clone_size: NA
j_call: TRBJ2-7
d_call: TRBD2
v_call: TRBV13
cdr3_nt: TGTGCCAGCAGCCCACTGCTAGCGGCCTACGAGCAGTACTTC
cdr3_aa: CASSPLLAAYEQYF

clone_size: many
j_call: TRBJ1-5
d_call: NA
v_call: TRBV7-6
cdr3_nt: TGTGCCAGCAGCCTTACCCACGATCAGCCCCAGCATTTT
cdr3_aa: CASSLTHDQPQHF

clone_size: many
j_call: TRBJ1-1
d_call: NA
v_call: TRBV14
cdr3_nt: TGTGCCAGCAGTCGACAGGCTAACACTGAAGCTTTCTTT
cdr3_aa: CASSRQANTEAFF

clone_size: many
j_call: TRBJ1-5
d_call: NA
v_call: TRBV2
cdr3_nt: TGTGCCAGCAGTGACCCGGGACACAGCAATCAGCCCCAGCATTTT
cdr3_aa: CASSDPGHSNQPQHF

clone_size: NA
j_call: TRBJ1-5
d_call: NA
v_call: TRBV12-3/TRBV12-4
cdr3_nt: TGTGCCAGCAGCGTAGGTTCGGTGAATCAGCCCCAGCATTTT
cdr3_aa: CASSVGSVNQPQHF

clone_size: NA
j_call: TRBJ1-1
d_call: NA
v_call: TRBV30
cdr3_nt: TGTGCCTGGAGTGTGGTCGGGCTGGTCACTGAAGCTTTCTTT
cdr3_aa: CAWSVVGLVTEAFF

clone_size: NA
j_call: TRBJ1-1
d_call: TRBD1
v_call: TRBV5-1
cdr3_nt: TGCGCCAGCAGCAGACAGGGGGACCTTGAAGCTTTCTTT
cdr3_aa: CASSRQGDLEAFF

clone_size: many
j_call: TRBJ1-1
d_call: NA
v_call: TRBV7-9
cdr3_nt: TGTGCCAGCAGCTTAAGGGGGGGGGAGAACACTGAAGCTTTCTTT
cdr3_aa: CASSLRGGENTEAFF

clone_size: many
j_call: TRBJ2-7
d_call: NA
v_call: TRBV5-4
cdr3_nt: TGTGCCAGCGGTCGACCTTGGGATGAGCAGTACTTC
cdr3_aa: CASGRPWDEQYF

clone_size: NA
j_call: TRBJ2-5
d_call: TRBD1
v_call: TRBV7-2
cdr3_nt: TGTGCCAGCAGCTTAGGTCGGACAGGGGAGGAGACCCAGTACTTC
cdr3_aa: CASSLGRTGEETQYF

clone_size: many
j_call: TRBJ2-7
d_call: TRBD2
v_call: TRBV7-9
cdr3_nt: TGTGCCAGCAGCTTAGGGCTAGCGGGGGCCGGAGAGCAGTACTTC
cdr3_aa: CASSLGLAGAGEQYF

clone_size: NA
j_call: TRBJ2-3
d_call: TRBD2
v_call: TRBV7-7
cdr3_nt: TGTGCCAGCAGGCTCGGGACTAGTTGGACAGATACGCAGTATTTT
cdr3_aa: CASRLGTSWTDTQYF